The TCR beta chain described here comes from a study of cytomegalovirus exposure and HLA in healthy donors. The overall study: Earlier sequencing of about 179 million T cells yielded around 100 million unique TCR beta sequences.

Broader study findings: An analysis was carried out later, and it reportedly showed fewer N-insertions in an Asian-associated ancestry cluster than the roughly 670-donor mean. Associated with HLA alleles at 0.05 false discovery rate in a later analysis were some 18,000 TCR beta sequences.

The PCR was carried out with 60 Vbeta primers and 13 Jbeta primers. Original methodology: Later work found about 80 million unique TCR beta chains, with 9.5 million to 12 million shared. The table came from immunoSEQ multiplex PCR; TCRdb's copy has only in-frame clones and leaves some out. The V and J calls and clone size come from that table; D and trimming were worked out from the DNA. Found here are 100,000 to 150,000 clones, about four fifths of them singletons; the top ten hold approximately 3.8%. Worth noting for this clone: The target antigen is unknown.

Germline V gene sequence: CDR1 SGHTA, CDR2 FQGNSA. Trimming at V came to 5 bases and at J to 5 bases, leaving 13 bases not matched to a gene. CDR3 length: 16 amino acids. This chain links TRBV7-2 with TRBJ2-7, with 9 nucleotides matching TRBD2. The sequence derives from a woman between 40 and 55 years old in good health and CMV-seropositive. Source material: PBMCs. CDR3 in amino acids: CASSPVAGGPRNEQYF. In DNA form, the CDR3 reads TGTGCCAGCAGCCCTGTGGCGGGAGGGCCCAGAAACGAGCAGTACTTC.